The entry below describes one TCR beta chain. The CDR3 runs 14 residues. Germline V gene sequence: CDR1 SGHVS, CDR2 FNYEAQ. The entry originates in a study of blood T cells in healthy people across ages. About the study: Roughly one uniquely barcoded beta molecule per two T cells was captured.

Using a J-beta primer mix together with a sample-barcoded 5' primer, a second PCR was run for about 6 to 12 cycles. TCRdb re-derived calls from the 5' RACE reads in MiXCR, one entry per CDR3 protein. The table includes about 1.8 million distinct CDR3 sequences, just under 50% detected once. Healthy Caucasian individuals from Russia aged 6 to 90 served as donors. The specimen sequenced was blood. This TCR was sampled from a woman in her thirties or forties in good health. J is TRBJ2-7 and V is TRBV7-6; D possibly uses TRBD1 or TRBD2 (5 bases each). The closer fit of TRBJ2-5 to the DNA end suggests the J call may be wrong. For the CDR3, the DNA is TGTGCCAGCAGCCGAGGGACCGCCGAAGAGACCCAGTACTTC. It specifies CASSRGTAEETQYF.